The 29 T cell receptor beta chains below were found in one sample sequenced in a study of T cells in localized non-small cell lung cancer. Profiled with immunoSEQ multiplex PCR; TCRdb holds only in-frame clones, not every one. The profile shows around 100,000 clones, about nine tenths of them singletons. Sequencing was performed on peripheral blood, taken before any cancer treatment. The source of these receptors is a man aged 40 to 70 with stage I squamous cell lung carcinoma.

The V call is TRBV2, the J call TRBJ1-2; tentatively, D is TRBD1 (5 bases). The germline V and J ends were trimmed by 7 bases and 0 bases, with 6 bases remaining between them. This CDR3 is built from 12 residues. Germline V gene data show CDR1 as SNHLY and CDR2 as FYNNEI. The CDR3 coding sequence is TGTGCCAGCATCAGGGCTAACTATGGCTACACCTTC. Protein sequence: CASIRANYGYTF. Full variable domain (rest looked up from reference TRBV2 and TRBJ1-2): EPEVTQTPSHQVTQMGQEVILRCVPISNHLYFYWYRQILGQKVEFLVSFYNNEISEKSEIFDDQFSVERPDGSNFTLKIRSTKLEDSAMYFCASIRANYGYTFGSGTRLTVV.

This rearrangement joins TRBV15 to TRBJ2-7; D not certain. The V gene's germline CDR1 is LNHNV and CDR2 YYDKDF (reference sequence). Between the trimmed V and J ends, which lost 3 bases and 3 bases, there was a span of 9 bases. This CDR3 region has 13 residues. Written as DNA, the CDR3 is TGTGCCACCAGCAGGTCCCTCCACTACGAGCAGTACTTC. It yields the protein CATSRSLHYEQYF.

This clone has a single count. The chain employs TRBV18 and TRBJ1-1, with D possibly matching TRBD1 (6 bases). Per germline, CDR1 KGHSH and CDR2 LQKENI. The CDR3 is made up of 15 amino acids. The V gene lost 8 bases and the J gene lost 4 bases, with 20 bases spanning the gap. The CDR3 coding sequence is TGTGCCAGCGCCGTATCTCAAGGCAGGGGCACTGAAGCTTTCTTT. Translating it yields CASAVSQGRGTEAFF. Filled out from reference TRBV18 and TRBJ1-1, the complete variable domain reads NAGVMQNPRHLVRRRGQEARLRCSPMKGHSHVYWYRQLPEEGLKFMVYLQKENIIDESGMPKERFSAEFPKEGPSILRIQQVVRGDSAAYFCASAVSQGRGTEAFFGQGTRLTVV.

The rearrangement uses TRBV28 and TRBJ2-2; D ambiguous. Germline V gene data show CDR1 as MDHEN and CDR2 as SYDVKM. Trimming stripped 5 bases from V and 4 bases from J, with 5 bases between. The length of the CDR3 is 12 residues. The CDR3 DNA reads TGTGCCAGCAGTATCGCCACCGGGGAGCTGTTTTTT. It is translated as CASSIATGELFF.

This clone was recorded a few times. CDR3 in DNA: TGTGCCAGCAGACGTACCGGGACAGACTACAATGAGCAGTTCTTC. It codes for CASRRTGTDYNEQFF. The chain combines TRBV27 with TRBJ2-1, with 7 bases lining up with TRBD1. J was trimmed by 3 bases and V by 6 bases; bases with no gene match: 8. Germline loops: CDR1 MNHEY, CDR2 SMNVEV (reference sequence). This CDR3 contains 15 residues.

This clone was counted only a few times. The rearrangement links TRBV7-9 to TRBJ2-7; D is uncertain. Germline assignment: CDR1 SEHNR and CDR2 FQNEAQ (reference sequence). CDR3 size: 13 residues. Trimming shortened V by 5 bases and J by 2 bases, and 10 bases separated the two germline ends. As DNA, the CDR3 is TGTGCCAGCAGCACGGGCCGCGCCTACGAGCAGTACTTC. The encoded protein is CASSTGRAYEQYF.

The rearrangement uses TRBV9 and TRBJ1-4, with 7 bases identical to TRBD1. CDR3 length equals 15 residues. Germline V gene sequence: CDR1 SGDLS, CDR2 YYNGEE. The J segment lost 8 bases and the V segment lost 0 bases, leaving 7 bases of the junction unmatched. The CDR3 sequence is CASSVDRGEGEKLFF. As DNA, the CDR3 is TGTGCCAGCAGCGTAGACAGGGGAGAGGGAGAAAAACTGTTTTTT.

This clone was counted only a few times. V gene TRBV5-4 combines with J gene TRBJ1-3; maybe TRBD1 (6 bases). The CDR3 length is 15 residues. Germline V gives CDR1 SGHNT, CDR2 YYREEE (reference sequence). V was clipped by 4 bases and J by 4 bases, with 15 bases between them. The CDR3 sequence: CASSGGPGSGNTIYF. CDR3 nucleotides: TGTGCCAGCAGCGGGGGGCCGGGGTCCGGAAACACCATATATTTT.

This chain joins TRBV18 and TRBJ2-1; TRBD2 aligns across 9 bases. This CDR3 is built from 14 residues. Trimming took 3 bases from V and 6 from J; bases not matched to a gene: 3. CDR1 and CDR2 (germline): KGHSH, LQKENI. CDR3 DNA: TGTGCCAGCTCACCTCTAGCGGGGTTCAATGAGCAGTTCTTC. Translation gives CASSPLAGFNEQFF.

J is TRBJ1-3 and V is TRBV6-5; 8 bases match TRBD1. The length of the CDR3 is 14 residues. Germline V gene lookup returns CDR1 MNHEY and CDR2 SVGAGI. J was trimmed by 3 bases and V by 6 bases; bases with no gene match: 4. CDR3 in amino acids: CASRSRGHGNTIYF. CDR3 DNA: TGTGCCAGCAGATCCAGGGGGCATGGAAACACCATATATTTT.

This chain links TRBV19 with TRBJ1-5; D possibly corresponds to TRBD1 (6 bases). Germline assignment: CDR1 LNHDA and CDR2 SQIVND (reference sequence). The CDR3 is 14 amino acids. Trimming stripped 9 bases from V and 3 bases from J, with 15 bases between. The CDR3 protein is CASNLGGYNQPQHF. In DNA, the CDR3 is TGTGCCAGCAACCTAGGGGGATACAATCAGCCCCAGCATTTT.

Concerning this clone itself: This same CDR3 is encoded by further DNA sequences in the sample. The CDR3 sequence: CASSQDRGGDQPQHF. The CDR3, as DNA: TGCGCCAGCAGCCAGGACAGGGGAGGGGATCAGCCCCAGCATTTT. The V gene is TRBV4-3, the J gene TRBJ1-5; 9 bases align to TRBD1. Looked up from germline, CDR1 is LGHNA and CDR2 is YSLEER. This CDR3 has 15 residues. V lost 3 bases to trimming and J lost 5 bases; unmatched junction nucleotides: 5.

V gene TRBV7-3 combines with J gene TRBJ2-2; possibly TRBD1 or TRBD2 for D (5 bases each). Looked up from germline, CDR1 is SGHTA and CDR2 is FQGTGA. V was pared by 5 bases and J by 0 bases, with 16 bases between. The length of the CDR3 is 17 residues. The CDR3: CASSASWGPSNTGELFF. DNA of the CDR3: TGTGCCAGCAGCGCATCATGGGGACCGTCGAACACCGGGGAGCTGTTTTTT.

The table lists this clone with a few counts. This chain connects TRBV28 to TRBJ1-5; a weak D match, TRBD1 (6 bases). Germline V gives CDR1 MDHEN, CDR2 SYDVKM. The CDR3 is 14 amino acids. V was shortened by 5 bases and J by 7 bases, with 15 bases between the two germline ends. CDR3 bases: TGTGCCAGCAGTCCATTGTGGGGGCGACAGCCCCAGCATTTT. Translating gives CASSPLWGRQPQHF.

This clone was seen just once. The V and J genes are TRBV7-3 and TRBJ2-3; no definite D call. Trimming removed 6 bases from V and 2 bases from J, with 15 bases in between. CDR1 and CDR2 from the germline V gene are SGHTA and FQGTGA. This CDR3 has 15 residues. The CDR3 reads CASSRTGVPTDTQYF. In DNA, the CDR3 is TGTGCCAGCAGTCGAACGGGTGTCCCCACAGATACGCAGTATTTT.

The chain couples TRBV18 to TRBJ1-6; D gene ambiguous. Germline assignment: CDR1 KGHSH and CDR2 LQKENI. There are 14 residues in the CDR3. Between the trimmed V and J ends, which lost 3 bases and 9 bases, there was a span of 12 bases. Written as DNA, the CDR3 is TGTGCCAGCTCACCGGGAGTTCAGGCTTCACCCCTCCACTTT. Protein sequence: CASSPGVQASPLHF.

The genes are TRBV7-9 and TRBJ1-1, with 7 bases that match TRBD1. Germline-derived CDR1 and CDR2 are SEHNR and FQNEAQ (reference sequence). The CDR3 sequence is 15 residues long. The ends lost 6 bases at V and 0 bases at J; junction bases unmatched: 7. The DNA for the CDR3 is TGTGCCAGCAGACATTCTCAGGGGGTGAACACTGAAGCTTTCTTT. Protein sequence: CASRHSQGVNTEAFF.

Here the CDR3 reads CASSETELYEQYF. The CDR3 coding sequence is TGTGCCAGCAGTGAGACCGAACTCTACGAGCAGTACTTC. The chain joins TRBV2 to TRBJ2-7; D remains ambiguous. The CDR3 is made up of 13 amino acids. Trimming took 3 bases from V and 3 from J, leaving 9 bases between them. The germline gives CDR1 SNHLY, CDR2 FYNNEI.

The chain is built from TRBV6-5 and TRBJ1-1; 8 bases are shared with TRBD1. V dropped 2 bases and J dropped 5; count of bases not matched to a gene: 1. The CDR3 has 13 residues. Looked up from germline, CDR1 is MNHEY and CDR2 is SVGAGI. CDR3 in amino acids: CASSYRQGTEAFF. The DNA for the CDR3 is TGTGCCAGCAGTTACCGACAGGGGACTGAAGCTTTCTTT.

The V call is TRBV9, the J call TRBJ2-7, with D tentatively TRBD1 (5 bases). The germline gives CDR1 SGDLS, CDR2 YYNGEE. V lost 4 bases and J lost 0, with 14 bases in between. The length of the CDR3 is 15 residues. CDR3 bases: TGTGCCAGCAGCCCAACAGGCCTCCCCTCCTACGAGCAGTACTTC. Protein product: CASSPTGLPSYEQYF.

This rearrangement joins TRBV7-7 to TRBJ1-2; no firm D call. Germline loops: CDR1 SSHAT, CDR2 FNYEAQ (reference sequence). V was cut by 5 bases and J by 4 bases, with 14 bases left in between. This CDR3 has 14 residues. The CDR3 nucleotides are TGTGCCAGCAGCCCACTAGATTTCACCTATGGCTACACCTTC. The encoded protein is CASSPLDFTYGYTF.

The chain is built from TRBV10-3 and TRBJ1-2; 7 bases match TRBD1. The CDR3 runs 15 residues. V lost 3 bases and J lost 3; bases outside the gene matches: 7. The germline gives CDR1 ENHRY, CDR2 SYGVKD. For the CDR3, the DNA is TGTGCCATCAGTGATCGTAGACAGGGTCACTATGGCTACACCTTC. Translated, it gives CAISDRRQGHYGYTF.

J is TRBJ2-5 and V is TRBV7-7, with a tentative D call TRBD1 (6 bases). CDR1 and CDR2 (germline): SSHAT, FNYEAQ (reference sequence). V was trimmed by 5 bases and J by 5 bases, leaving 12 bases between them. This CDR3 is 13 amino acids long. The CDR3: CASSRNRAETQYF. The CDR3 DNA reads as TGTGCCAGCAGCAGAAACAGGGCGGAGACCCAGTACTTC.

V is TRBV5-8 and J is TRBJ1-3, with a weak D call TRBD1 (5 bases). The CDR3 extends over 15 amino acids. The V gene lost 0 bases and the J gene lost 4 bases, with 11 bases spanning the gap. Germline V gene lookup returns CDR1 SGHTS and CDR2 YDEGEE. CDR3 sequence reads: CASSLGSRDGNTIYF. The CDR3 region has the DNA TGTGCCAGCAGCTTGGGGTCCAGGGACGGAAACACCATATATTTT.

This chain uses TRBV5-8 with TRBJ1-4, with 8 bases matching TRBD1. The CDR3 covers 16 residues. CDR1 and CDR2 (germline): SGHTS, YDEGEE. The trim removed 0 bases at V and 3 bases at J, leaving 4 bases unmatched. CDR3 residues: CASSLGTGMPNEKLFF. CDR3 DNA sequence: TGTGCCAGCAGCTTGGGGACAGGGATGCCTAATGAAAAACTGTTTTTT.

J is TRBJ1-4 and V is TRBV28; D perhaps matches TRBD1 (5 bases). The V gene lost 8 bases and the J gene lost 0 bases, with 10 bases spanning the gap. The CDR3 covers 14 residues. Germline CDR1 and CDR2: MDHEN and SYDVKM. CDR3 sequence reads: CASGPGSTNEKLFF. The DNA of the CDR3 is TGTGCCAGCGGACCAGGGTCAACTAATGAAAAACTGTTTTTT.

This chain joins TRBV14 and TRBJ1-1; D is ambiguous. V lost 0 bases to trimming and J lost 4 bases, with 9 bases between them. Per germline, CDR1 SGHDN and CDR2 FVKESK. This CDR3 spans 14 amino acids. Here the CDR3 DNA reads TGTGCCAGCAGCCAAGAGGTGGGGTTCACTGAAGCTTTCTTT. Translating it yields CASSQEVGFTEAFF.

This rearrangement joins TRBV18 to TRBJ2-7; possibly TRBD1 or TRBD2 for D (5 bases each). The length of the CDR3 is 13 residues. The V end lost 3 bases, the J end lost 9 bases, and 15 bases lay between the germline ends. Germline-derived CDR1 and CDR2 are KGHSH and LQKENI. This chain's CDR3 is CASSPGPPKGQYF. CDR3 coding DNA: TGTGCCAGCTCACCGGGACCACCAAAAGGGCAGTACTTC.

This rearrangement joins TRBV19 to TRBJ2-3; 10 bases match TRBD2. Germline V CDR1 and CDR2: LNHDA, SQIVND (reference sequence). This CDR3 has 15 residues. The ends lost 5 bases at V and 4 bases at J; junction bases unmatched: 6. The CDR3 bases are TGTGCCAGTAGTGTGAGGAGCGGGGGGGCAGATACGCAGTATTTT. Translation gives CASSVRSGGADTQYF.